The TCR beta chain under discussion was sequenced for a study of cytomegalovirus exposure and HLA in healthy donors. 13 Jbeta primers and 60 Vbeta primers were used for the PCR. The method was immunoSEQ multiplex PCR; TCRdb's version includes in-frame clones alone and lacks a portion of them. The sample shows about 130,000 clones, roughly 78% of them seen only once. The ends lost 4 bases at V and 4 bases at J; junction bases unmatched: 5. Germline V gene data show CDR1 as GTSNPN and CDR2 as SVGIG (reference sequence). The CDR3 is 13 residues long. Sequences were obtained from PBMCs. The clonotype comes from a man under 40 in good health. This chain joins TRBV30 and TRBJ1-1, with 8 bases identical to TRBD1. The CDR3 spells CAWTRTGRTEAFF. The CDR3 DNA sequence: TGTGCCTGGACCCGGACAGGGCGCACTGAAGCTTTCTTT.